What follows describes a single TCR beta chain. TCRdb processed the 5' RACE reads anew with MiXCR; each CDR3 protein has one entry. This sample has 84,000 or so distinct CDR3 sequences, with roughly 13% found just once. As to time point: longitudinal time-point 2. This record belongs to a study of neurological immune-mediated disorders. The V and J ends lost 2 bases and 1 base, in that order; junction bases with no gene match: 21. The germline V gene has CDR1 KGHDR and CDR2 SFDVKD. The CDR3 contains 22 residues. The gene calls are TRBV24-1 and TRBJ2-1, with TRBD2 matching 8 bases. The specimen was PBMCs. The TCR originated in a female donor with HTLV-1-associated myelopathy (HAM/TSP). The CDR3 here is CATSDWPDAGGIETHSYNEQFF. The CDR3 DNA reads as TGTGCCACCAGTGATTGGCCGGATGCGGGGGGTATTGAAACCCATTCCTACAATGAGCAGTTCTTC.